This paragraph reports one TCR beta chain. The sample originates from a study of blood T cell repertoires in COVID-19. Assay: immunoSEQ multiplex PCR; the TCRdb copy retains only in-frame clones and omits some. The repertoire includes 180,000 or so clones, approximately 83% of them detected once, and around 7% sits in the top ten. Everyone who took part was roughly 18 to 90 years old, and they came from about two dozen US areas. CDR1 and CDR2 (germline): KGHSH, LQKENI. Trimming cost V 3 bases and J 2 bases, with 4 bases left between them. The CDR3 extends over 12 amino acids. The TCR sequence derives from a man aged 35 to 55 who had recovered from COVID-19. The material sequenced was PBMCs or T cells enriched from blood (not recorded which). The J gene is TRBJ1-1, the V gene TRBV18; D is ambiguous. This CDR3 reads CASSPTNTEAFF. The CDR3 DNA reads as TGTGCCAGCTCACCCACTAACACTGAAGCTTTCTTT.